The 5 T cell receptor beta chains reported below all come from one sample, sequenced in a study of shared clonotypes between healthy human individuals. The protocol was immunoSEQ multiplex PCR, while the TCRdb copy is restricted to in-frame clones and leaves out a portion. The data show about 380,000 clones, with roughly 96% seen just once and around 0.29% held by the top ten. Sequenced material: memory CD8+ T cells sorted from blood. Subset given: CD45RO+ cells pooled with CCR7-negative TemRA cells. The source is a man aged 30 to 39 in good health.

V is TRBV19 and J is TRBJ2-1; maybe TRBD2 (5 bases). This CDR3 spans 14 amino acids. The V and J ends lost 9 bases and 2 bases respectively, with 14 bases between them. From germline, CDR1 is LNHDA and CDR2 SQIVND (reference sequence). The CDR3 protein is CAREDLATYNEQFF. DNA of the CDR3: TGTGCCAGGGAGGATCTGGCGACCTACAATGAGCAGTTCTTC.

The chain links TRBV27 to TRBJ1-2, with 7 bases that match TRBD1. This CDR3 spans 12 amino acids. Germline trimming cut 6 bases from V and 8 bases from J; bases unmatched to any gene: 6. Looked up from germline, CDR1 is MNHEY and CDR2 is SMNVEV (reference sequence). CDR3 amino acids: CASRTGRNGYTF. CDR3 in DNA: TGTGCCAGCAGGACAGGGCGGAACGGCTACACCTTC.

This chain joins TRBV29-1 and TRBJ2-2, with 9 bases fitting TRBD1. V gave up 4 bases and J gave up 0 bases; unmatched junction bases: 3. Germline CDR1 and CDR2: SQVTM and ANQGSEA. This CDR3 has 15 residues. This chain's CDR3 is CSVVGQGSNTGELFF. The CDR3 region has the DNA TGCAGCGTTGTAGGACAGGGGTCGAACACCGGGGAGCTGTTTTTT.

This rearrangement joins TRBV28 to TRBJ1-2; 9 bases are shared with TRBD1. Losses at the gene ends were 5 bases for V and 5 bases for J; bases not matched to a gene: 6. CDR1 is MDHEN and CDR2 is SYDVKM in the germline V gene. This CDR3 comprises 14 residues. The CDR3 here is CASSLDRGGYGYTF. The CDR3 region has the DNA TGTGCCAGCAGTCTTGACAGGGGGGGGTATGGCTACACCTTC.

The chain combines TRBV18 with TRBJ2-3; D may match TRBD1 or TRBD2 (6 bases each). Looked up from germline, CDR1 is KGHSH and CDR2 is LQKENI. V gave up 3 bases and J gave up 3 bases, with 28 bases separating them. The CDR3 runs to 20 residues. The CDR3 DNA reads TGTGCCAGCTCACCGCCATATCTCCTCCCGGGGGCAAATTGGACAGATACGCAGTATTTT. Translation: CASSPPYLLPGANWTDTQYF.